The present T cell receptor beta chain was sequenced within a study of OX40 agonist ivuxolimab in advanced cancers. Turning to the study itself: The dose-escalation group included hepatocellular carcinoma, melanoma, renal cell carcinoma and head and neck cancer.

A note on this clone: Its target is unknown.

Autoimmune disease history or systemic immunosuppression disqualified patients. Samples of blood were obtained at baseline, on cycle 4 day 1, and on cycle 7 day 1. Trimming took off 4 bases at V and 2 bases at J, with 12 bases between the two ends. The CDR3 is 13 amino acids. CDR1 and CDR2 (germline): SQVTM, ANQGSEA. Whole-study findings and limits: With doses of 0.1 to 3.0 mg/kg, CD4+ and CD8+ blood T cells had undergone clonal expansion by week 6.

The assay was immunoSEQ multiplex PCR, and TCRdb's table has in-frame clones only and misses some. The profile shows just over 90,000 clones, roughly 90% of them singletons. Sample: CD4+ or CD8+ T cells sorted from blood, taken in a trial of the OX40 agonist ivuxolimab. The TCR was taken from an adult with an advanced solid tumor such as melanoma, head and neck, liver or kidney cancer. The chain recombines TRBV29-1 with TRBJ2-7; D perhaps matches TRBD2 (6 bases). The DNA of the CDR3 is TGCAGCGTTGTGGGGGGTTCACCCTACGAGCAGTACTTC. Translation: CSVVGGSPYEQYF.